Listed below are T cell receptor beta chains from one sample, sequenced in a study of CD8 T cells in ankylosing spondylitis. One entry per CDR3 protein results from TCRdb running MiXCR on the 5' RACE reads. The sample has around 280,000 distinct CDR3 sequences, 20% seen once. Sequencing was done on a sample of blood, either unsorted or a sorted T cell fraction (not recorded which). These receptor sequences come from a male donor with ankylosing spondylitis or in good health (not recorded which). Each CDR3 is given with its conserved first and last residue.

j_call v_call cdr3_aa
TRBJ2-3 TRBV30 CACGTSGTDTQYF
TRBJ1-4 TRBV12-3/TRBV12-4 CASRLTGNEKLFF
TRBJ2-1 TRBV29-1 CSVEGGSGGVAYNEQFF
TRBJ2-5 TRBV29-1 CSVVQNQETQYF
TRBJ1-5 TRBV20-1 CSARVEQGSGNQPQHF
TRBJ2-1 TRBV20-1 CSASFSGSLYEQFF
TRBJ2-5 TRBV29-1 CSVLTPGQGPTQYF
TRBJ1-1 TRBV5-1 CASSLGRGANTEAFF
TRBJ1-5 TRBV20-1 CSATRGGAYPPQHF
TRBJ2-2 TRBV10-3 CAISESDSPTGELFF
TRBJ1-6 TRBV12-3/TRBV12-4 CASSPGHRGRNSPLHF
TRBJ2-3 TRBV5-1 CASSLLTSGPKDTQYF
TRBJ2-2 TRBV20-1 CSARPSRGSGGTNTGELFF
TRBJ2-1 TRBV5-1 CASSPGQGGVGEQFF
TRBJ1-1 TRBV7-3 CASSSDRGNTEAFF
TRBJ2-1 TRBV15 CATDPGRSNEQFF
TRBJ1-2 TRBV5-1 CASSSETDGYTF
TRBJ2-5 TRBV20-1 CSASPSGRDQETQYF
TRBJ2-2 TRBV12-3/TRBV12-4 CASRWGTGSNTGELFF
TRBJ2-3 TRBV5-6 CASSLAASGIQNGDTQYF
TRBJ1-1 TRBV24-1 CATSDAGREAFF
TRBJ2-3 TRBV4-2 CASSQGPGADTQYF
TRBJ2-2 TRBV29-1 CSAGVPGGRTGELFF
TRBJ2-1 TRBV5-1 CASSLEGLANEQFF
TRBJ1-6 TRBV27 CASSQSTGVGSPLHF
TRBJ1-2 TRBV28 CASSKGVYGYTF
TRBJ2-2 TRBV12-3/TRBV12-4 CASSFQTGLVTAGELFF
TRBJ1-1 TRBV10-3 CAISEWQTNTEAFF
TRBJ1-5 TRBV12-3/TRBV12-4 CASSLGTSNQPQHF
TRBJ2-3 TRBV9 CASSVGLAGGPTDTQYF
TRBJ1-4 TRBV13 CTSSRAGTGGFVPEKLFF
TRBJ1-4 TRBV9 CASSGLGNEKLFF
TRBJ2-6 TRBV10-2 CASSESGWLAGGPQYGANVLTF
TRBJ1-1 TRBV18 CASSDDRNTEAFF
TRBJ2-1 TRBV9 CASSVELGNEQFF
TRBJ2-5 TRBV5-6 CASSRTTVQETQYF